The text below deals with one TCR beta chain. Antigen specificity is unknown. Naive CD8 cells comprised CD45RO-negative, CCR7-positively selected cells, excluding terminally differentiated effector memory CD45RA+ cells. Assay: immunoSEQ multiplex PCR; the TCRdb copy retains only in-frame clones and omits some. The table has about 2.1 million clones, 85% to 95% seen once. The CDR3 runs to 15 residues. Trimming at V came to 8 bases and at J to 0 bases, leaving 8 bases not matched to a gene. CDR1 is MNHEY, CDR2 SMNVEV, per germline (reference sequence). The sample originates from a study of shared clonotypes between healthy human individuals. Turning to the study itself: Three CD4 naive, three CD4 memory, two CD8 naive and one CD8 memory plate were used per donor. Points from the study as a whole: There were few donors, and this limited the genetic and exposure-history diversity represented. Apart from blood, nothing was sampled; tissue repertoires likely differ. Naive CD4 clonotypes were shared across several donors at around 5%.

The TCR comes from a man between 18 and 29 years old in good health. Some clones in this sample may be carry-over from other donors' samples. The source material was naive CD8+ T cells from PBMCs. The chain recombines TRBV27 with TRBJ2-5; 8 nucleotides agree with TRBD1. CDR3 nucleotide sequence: TGTGCCAGCCAGGGACAGGCGGGTTACCAAGAGACCCAGTACTTC. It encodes CASQGQAGYQETQYF.